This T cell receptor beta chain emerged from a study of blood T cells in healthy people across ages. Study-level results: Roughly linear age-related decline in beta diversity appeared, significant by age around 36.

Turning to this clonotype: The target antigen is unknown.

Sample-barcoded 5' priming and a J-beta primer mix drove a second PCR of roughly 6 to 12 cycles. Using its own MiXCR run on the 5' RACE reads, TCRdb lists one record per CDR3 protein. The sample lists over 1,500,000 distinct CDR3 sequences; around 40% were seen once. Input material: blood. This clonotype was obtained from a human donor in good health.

The CDR3 DNA reads TGTGCCAGCAGTTTTTCCGGGACAGGAGAGACCCAGTACTTC. Translating gives CASSFSGTGETQYF. The chain recombines TRBV12-3 or TRBV12-4 with TRBJ2-5; TRBD1 aligns across 8 bases. J gave up 4 bases and V 3 bases, and 4 bases lay outside the gene matches. The CDR3 runs 14 residues.